The present T cell receptor (beta chain) was sequenced within a study of CD8 T cells in Susac syndrome. Sequencing targeted TCR beta in blood CD8+ and CD4+ T cells. Healthy donors, matched for age and sex, constituted the control group. Both CD4+ and CD8+ T cells were negatively isolated, and TEMRA cells underwent FACS enrichment. The junction had 5 bases not matched to a gene; V was cut back by 0 bases and J by 8 bases. Germline V CDR1 and CDR2: SGHRS, YFSETQ. The CDR3 loop spans 14 amino acids. The authors reverse transcribed roughly 0.45 to 1 ug RNA with random hexamers. Amplification of TCR beta CDR3 was carried out by immunoSEQ multiplex PCR, which covered 54 Vbeta and 13 Jbeta segments. From the immunoSEQ multiplex PCR reads, TCRdb called clonotypes with MiXCR, one entry per CDR3 protein. The sample comprises some 170,000 distinct CDR3 sequences, over 85% of which are singletons, and around 0.13% rests with the top ten.

The sequenced material came from CD4+ T cells from PBMCs. The J gene is TRBJ1-2, the V gene TRBV5-1; 9 positions agree with TRBD1. This TCR derives from a human donor in good health. The CDR3: CASSLEGTGRGYTF. In DNA form, the CDR3 reads TGCGCCAGCAGCTTGGAAGGGACAGGGCGGGGCTACACCTTC.